This TCR beta chain is drawn from a study of vaccination and CD4 T cells after COVID-19. Study overall: Stimulation of cells relied on overlapping spike peptides derived from SARS-CoV-2, HCoV-NL63, HCoV-OC43 and HCoV-229E.

Findings of the study overall: It was found that, in convalescent patients, 304 of 307 vaccine-specific clones were spike mono-reactive.

This clonotype was observed a single time. Its antigen is not identified. Sequenced with the Oncomine TCR Beta short-read assay was DNA taken from cultured CD4+ T cells. TCRdb passed the PCR reads through MiXCR, listing each CDR3 protein once. The sample shows about 14,000 distinct CDR3 sequences, roughly a third of them seen only once. Documented treatment: approximately 10-day PBMC culture with coronavirus spike peptide pools or control peptides (ViraFEST assay). The CDR3 covers 17 residues. Germline CDR1 SGHTA, CDR2 FQGNSA. J lost 7 bases, V lost 1 base, and 9 bases had no gene match. The source of this sequence is a human donor who had recovered from COVID-19. The chain combines TRBV7-2 with TRBJ2-3, with TRBD2 matching over 12 bases. This material consisted of CD4+ T cells from blood, cultured in vitro, taken after SARS-CoV-2 vaccination. CDR3 DNA: TGTGCCAGCAGCTTAGGTCCCCTAGCGGGAGGGCAAAATACGCAGTATTTT. It encodes CASSLGPLAGGQNTQYF.